This T cell receptor beta chain was found in a study of cytomegalovirus exposure and HLA in healthy donors. Vbeta (60) and Jbeta (13) primers were used in the PCR. TCRdb's copy holds only in-frame clones and misses some; the assay was immunoSEQ multiplex PCR. Of 130,000 or so clones listed, around 74% are singletons. The sample taken for sequencing was PBMCs. The TCR was taken from a male donor in good health and CMV-seronegative.

CDR3: CASSFTGTGELFF. DNA for the CDR3: TGTGCCAGCAGCTTCACAGGCACCGGGGAGCTGTTTTTT. The chain carries TRBV11-2 and TRBJ2-2; tentatively, D is TRBD1 (5 bases). The V gene lost 3 bases and the J gene lost 4 bases, with 6 bases spanning the gap. The CDR3 runs to 13 residues. Germline V gene lookup returns CDR1 SGHAT and CDR2 FQNNGV.